The 24 T cell receptor beta chains given below trace back to one sample, sequenced in a study of shared clonotypes between healthy human individuals. The repertoire was sequenced with immunoSEQ multiplex PCR; TCRdb's copy has only in-frame clones and lacks some. The table shows some 900,000 clones, with about 80% occurring only once. The sequencing sample was made of memory CD4+ T cells sorted from blood. Subset: CD45RA-negative fraction. These receptors were obtained from a man younger than 35 in good health.

The chain links TRBV30 to TRBJ2-5; the match to TRBD1 covers 11 bases. The ends lost 3 bases at V and 4 bases at J; junction bases unmatched: 7. Germline lookup yields CDR1 GTSNPN and CDR2 SVGIG (reference sequence). This CDR3 is 15 amino acids long. The CDR3 spells CAWSASDRGRETQYF. For the CDR3, the DNA is TGTGCCTGGAGCGCATCGGACAGGGGGCGAGAGACCCAGTACTTC.

This sequence joins TRBV2 and TRBJ1-4, with D maybe TRBD1 (5 bases). CDR3 size: 15 residues. The V end lost 7 bases, the J end lost 1 base, and 13 bases lay between the germline ends. Germline CDR1 is SNHLY and CDR2 is FYNNEI. The CDR3 sequence is CASIQEGLTNEKLFF. CDR3 sequence (DNA): TGTGCCAGCATACAGGAAGGGTTAACTAATGAAAAACTGTTTTTT.

The rearrangement links TRBV6-1 to TRBJ2-7; 11 bases match TRBD2. The length of the CDR3 is 14 residues. J gave up 0 bases and V 7 bases, and 2 bases lay outside the gene matches. Per germline, CDR1 MNHNS and CDR2 SASEGT. The CDR3 sequence is CASITSGSSYEQYF. The CDR3, as DNA: TGTGCCAGCATTACTAGCGGGAGCTCCTACGAGCAGTACTTC.

This clone came up a few times. This chain links TRBV18 with TRBJ2-5, with D possibly being TRBD2 (5 bases). V lost 3 bases and J 5 bases, leaving 10 bases between the germline ends. Looked up from germline, CDR1 is KGHSH and CDR2 is LQKENI. The CDR3 loop spans 13 amino acids. CDR3 bases: TGTGCCAGCTCACCCGGGATGTCCGAGACCCAGTACTTC. It encodes CASSPGMSETQYF.

This clone was seen a handful of times. This chain joins TRBV19 and TRBJ1-1; the D is unclear. CDR3 size: 12 residues. Trimming shortened V by 3 bases and J by 7 bases, and 9 bases separated the two germline ends. Germline V lookup: CDR1 LNHDA, CDR2 SQIVND (reference sequence). CDR3 sequence (DNA): TGTGCCAGTAGTATGGCGTCACATGAAGCTTTCTTT. Protein sequence: CASSMASHEAFF. The whole variable domain, filled in from reference TRBV19 and TRBJ1-1, reads DGGITQSPKYLFRKEGQNVTLSCEQNLNHDAMYWYRQDPGQGLRLIYYSQIVNDFQKGDIAEGYSVSREKKESFPLTVTSAQKNPTAFYLCASSMASHEAFFGQGTRLTVV.

This clone was counted a few times. The J gene is TRBJ2-5, the V gene TRBV19; 8 positions agree with TRBD1. The CDR3 is made up of 14 amino acids. Per the germline V gene, CDR1 is LNHDA and CDR2 is SQIVND (reference sequence). The J segment lost 4 bases and the V segment lost 6 bases, leaving 7 bases of the junction unmatched. CDR3 residues: CASRMTGAGETQYF. CDR3 nucleotides: TGTGCCAGTAGAATGACAGGGGCCGGAGAGACCCAGTACTTC.

The chain uses TRBV10-3 and TRBJ1-5, with TRBD1 as a possible D gene (6 bases). CDR1 and CDR2 from the germline V gene are ENHRY and SYGVKD. CDR3 length equals 15 residues. V was cut by 6 bases and J by 7 bases, with 19 bases left in between. CDR3 amino acids: CAISQTEGGGQPQHF. CDR3 nucleotide sequence: TGTGCCATCAGCCAGACAGAGGGGGGTGGACAGCCCCAGCATTTT.

V usage is TRBV25-1 and J usage is TRBJ2-7; 10 positions match TRBD1. Germline V gene sequence: CDR1 MGHDK, CDR2 SYGVNS. The CDR3 sequence is 16 residues long. J lost 0 bases, V lost 4 bases, and 6 bases had no gene match. CDR3 sequence reads: CASSGVGTGASYEQYF. The CDR3 DNA is TGTGCCAGCAGTGGGGTGGGGACAGGGGCCTCCTACGAGCAGTACTTC.

The CDR3 DNA reads TGTGCCATCAAAGCCGACAGCACAGATACGCAGTATTTT. It yields the protein CAIKADSTDTQYF. The chain carries TRBV10-3 and TRBJ2-3; the D is unclear. Germline V gene lookup returns CDR1 ENHRY and CDR2 SYGVKD. The germline V and J ends were trimmed by 7 bases and 0 bases, with 8 bases remaining between them. This CDR3 has 13 amino acids.

V is TRBV30 and J is TRBJ1-1; D ambiguous. The CDR3 runs 13 residues. Germline assignment: CDR1 GTSNPN and CDR2 SVGIG (reference sequence). Between the trimmed V and J ends, which lost 7 bases and 0 bases, there was a span of 12 bases. Written as DNA, the CDR3 is TGTGCCTTCTCCCGGACGGTGAACACTGAAGCTTTCTTT. Translating it yields CAFSRTVNTEAFF.

A note on this clone: In the same sample, other DNA sequences code for this CDR3. The chain combines TRBV7-9 with TRBJ2-7, with 10 positions matching TRBD2. CDR3 length: 14 residues. V was pared by 5 bases and J by 4 bases, with 5 bases of the junction left unmatched. The germline CDR1 and CDR2 sequences are SEHNR and FQNEAQ (reference sequence). The CDR3 DNA reads as TGTGCCAGCAGCCCCGGACTAGCGGCTTACGAGCAGTACTTC. Its translation: CASSPGLAAYEQYF.

V and J are TRBV19 and TRBJ2-2; maybe TRBD1 (6 bases). This CDR3 contains 15 residues. Germline assignment: CDR1 LNHDA and CDR2 SQIVND (reference sequence). Trimming pared 8 bases from V and 5 bases from J, leaving 18 bases between. Here the CDR3 DNA reads TGTGCCAGTCACCTGGGGGCAGACTCAACCGGGGAGCTGTTTTTT. This encodes CASHLGADSTGELFF.

V is TRBV10-2 and J is TRBJ1-2, with 7 bases identical to TRBD1. The J segment lost 4 bases and the V segment lost 4 bases, leaving 6 bases of the junction unmatched. This CDR3 is built from 14 residues. The V gene's germline CDR1 is WSHSY and CDR2 SAAADI. CDR3 protein: CASSATTGPYGYTF. The CDR3, as DNA: TGCGCCAGCAGTGCTACGACAGGGCCCTATGGCTACACCTTC.

The chain links TRBV29-1 to TRBJ1-2; TRBD1 is a possible D gene (5 bases). V lost 3 bases and J 4 bases, leaving 15 bases between the germline ends. The CDR3 extends over 14 amino acids. Germline CDR1 and CDR2: SQVTM and ANQGSEA. CDR3 region: CSVEEGGASYGYTF. The DNA of the CDR3 is TGCAGCGTTGAGGAGGGAGGGGCGAGCTATGGCTACACCTTC.

This chain joins TRBV4-3 and TRBJ1-6, with D unresolved. From germline, CDR1 is LGHNA and CDR2 YSLEER. The CDR3 is 18 residues long. Trimming took off 0 bases at V and 1 base at J, with 13 bases between the two ends. CDR3 loop: CASSQDMKGLSYNSPLHF. The DNA for the CDR3 is TGCGCCAGCAGCCAAGATATGAAGGGCCTTTCCTATAATTCACCCCTCCACTTT.

CDR3 sequence reads: CASSLGWVGSEQFF. The CDR3 coding sequence is TGTGCCAGCAGCCTGGGGTGGGTCGGGAGCGAGCAGTTCTTC. The rearrangement uses TRBV7-9 and TRBJ2-1; a weak D match, TRBD2 (6 bases). This CDR3 comprises 14 residues. V lost 5 bases to trimming and J lost 10 bases, with 18 bases between them. Germline lookup yields CDR1 SEHNR and CDR2 FQNEAQ (reference sequence).

A single count supports this clone. The chain joins TRBV5-4 to TRBJ2-7; 16 nucleotides agree with TRBD2. This CDR3 is built from 17 residues. V shed 4 bases, J shed 1 base, and the junction held 5 bases outside the gene matches. Per germline, CDR1 SGHNT and CDR2 YYREEE (reference sequence). DNA for the CDR3: TGTGCCAGCAGCAAGGGACTAGCGGGAGGGGGGTCCTACGAGCAGTACTTC. It yields the protein CASSKGLAGGGSYEQYF.

The chain has TRBV18 and TRBJ2-2; 9 bases map to TRBD2. The CDR3 runs 14 residues. Germline V gene sequence: CDR1 KGHSH, CDR2 LQKENI. V shed 5 bases and J 4 bases; nucleotides not matched to a gene: 2. The CDR3 DNA reads as TGTGCCAGCTCATCGGGACTAGCCACCGGGGAGCTGTTTTTT. Translation gives CASSSGLATGELFF.

The V and J genes are TRBV2 and TRBJ2-5; perhaps TRBD2 as D (6 bases). Trimming took 7 bases from V and 4 from J, leaving 16 bases between them. Germline V gene lookup returns CDR1 SNHLY and CDR2 FYNNEI. This CDR3 region has 14 residues. The CDR3 is CASTLDGGGETQYF. Here the CDR3 DNA reads TGTGCCAGCACCCTGGACGGGGGAGGAGAGACCCAGTACTTC.

The chain has TRBV30 and TRBJ2-7; D ambiguous. The CDR3 length is 13 residues. The germline V gene encodes CDR1 GTSNPN and CDR2 SVGIG (reference sequence). Written as DNA, the CDR3 is TGTGCTTCCCGGGTCCCCCCCTCTAACGAGCAGTACTTC. Protein product: CASRVPPSNEQYF.

The CDR3 region is CASSRPGLAEQNTGELFF. For the CDR3, the DNA is TGTGCCAGCAGCCGCCCGGGGCTAGCGGAGCAGAACACCGGGGAGCTGTTTTTT. The chain recombines TRBV7-9 with TRBJ2-2; 7 nucleotides agree with TRBD2. With 5 bases clipped from V and 1 base from J, the junction kept 13 bases outside the gene matches. The CDR3 extends over 18 amino acids. CDR1 is SEHNR and CDR2 is FQNEAQ in the germline V gene (reference sequence).

The chain is built from TRBV5-6 and TRBJ1-6, with D possibly being TRBD1 (5 bases). The CDR3 has 15 residues. V shed 2 bases and J shed 5 bases, with 11 bases lying between them. CDR1 SGHDT and CDR2 YYEEEE come from the germline V gene. The CDR3 DNA reads TGTGCCAGCAGCTTCGACTTGGGGGATAATTCACCCCTCCACTTT. This codes for CASSFDLGDNSPLHF.

This clone was counted between two and nine times. This CDR3 is CASSLEGRAETQYF. In DNA form, the CDR3 reads TGCGCCAGCAGCTTGGAGGGGCGGGCGGAGACCCAGTACTTC. The V and J genes are TRBV5-1 and TRBJ2-5, with D possibly being TRBD1 or TRBD2 (5 bases each). This CDR3 has 14 residues. Trimming took 0 bases from V and 5 from J, leaving 11 bases between them. Germline CDR1 is SGHRS and CDR2 is YFSETQ.

This chain connects TRBV10-2 to TRBJ2-5, with D uncertain. Germline V CDR1 and CDR2: WSHSY, SAAADI. CDR3 length equals 11 residues. Trimming stripped 2 bases from V and 5 bases from J, with 3 bases between. CDR3: CASSETETQYF. CDR3 in DNA: TGCGCCAGCAGTGAGACTGAGACCCAGTACTTC.